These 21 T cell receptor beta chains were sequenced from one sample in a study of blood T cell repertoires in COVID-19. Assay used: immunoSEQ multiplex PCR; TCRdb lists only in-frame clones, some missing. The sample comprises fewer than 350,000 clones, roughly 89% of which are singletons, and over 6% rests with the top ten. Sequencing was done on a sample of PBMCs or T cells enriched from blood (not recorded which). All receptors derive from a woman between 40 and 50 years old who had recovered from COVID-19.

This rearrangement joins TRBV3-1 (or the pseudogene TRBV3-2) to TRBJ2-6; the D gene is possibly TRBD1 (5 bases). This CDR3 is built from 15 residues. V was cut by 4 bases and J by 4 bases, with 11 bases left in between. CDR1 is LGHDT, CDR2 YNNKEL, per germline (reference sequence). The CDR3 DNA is TGTGCCAGCAGCCCGGTAAGGGGCGGGGCCAACGTCCTGACTTTC. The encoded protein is CASSPVRGGANVLTF.

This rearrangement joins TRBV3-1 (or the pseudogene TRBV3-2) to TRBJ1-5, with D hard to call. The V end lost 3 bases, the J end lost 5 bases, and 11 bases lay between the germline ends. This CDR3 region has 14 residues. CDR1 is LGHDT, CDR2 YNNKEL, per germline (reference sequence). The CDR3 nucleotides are TGTGCCAGCAGCCACGCATCCGGGGATCAGCCCCAGCATTTT. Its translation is CASSHASGDQPQHF.

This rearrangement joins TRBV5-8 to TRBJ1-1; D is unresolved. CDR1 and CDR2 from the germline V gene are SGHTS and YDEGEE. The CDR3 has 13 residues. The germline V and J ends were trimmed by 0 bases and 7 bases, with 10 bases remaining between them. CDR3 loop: CASSLDRLREAFF. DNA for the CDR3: TGTGCCAGCAGCTTGGACAGATTGCGTGAAGCTTTCTTT.

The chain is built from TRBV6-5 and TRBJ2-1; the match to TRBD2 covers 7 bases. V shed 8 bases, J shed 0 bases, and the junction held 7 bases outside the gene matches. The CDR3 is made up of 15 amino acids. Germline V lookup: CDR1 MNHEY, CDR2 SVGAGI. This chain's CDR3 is CASQREIISYNEQFF. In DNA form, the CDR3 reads TGTGCCAGCCAGCGGGAAATTATCTCCTACAATGAGCAGTTCTTC.

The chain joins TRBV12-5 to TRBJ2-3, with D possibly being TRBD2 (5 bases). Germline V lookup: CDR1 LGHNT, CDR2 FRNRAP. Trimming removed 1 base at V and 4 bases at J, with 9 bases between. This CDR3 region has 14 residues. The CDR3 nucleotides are TGTGCTAGTGGTTTGGGGAACGGGGCAGATACGCAGTATTTT. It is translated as CASGLGNGADTQYF.

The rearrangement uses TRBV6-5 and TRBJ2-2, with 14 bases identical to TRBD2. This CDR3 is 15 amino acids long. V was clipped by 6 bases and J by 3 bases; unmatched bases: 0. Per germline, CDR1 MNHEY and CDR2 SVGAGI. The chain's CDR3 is CASRGLAGDTGELFF. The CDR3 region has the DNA TGTGCCAGCAGGGGACTAGCGGGAGACACCGGGGAGCTGTTTTTT.

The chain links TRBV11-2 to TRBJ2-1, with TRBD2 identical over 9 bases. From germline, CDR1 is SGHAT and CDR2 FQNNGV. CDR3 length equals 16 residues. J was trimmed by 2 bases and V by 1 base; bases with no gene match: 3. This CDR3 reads CASSLVAGGPYNEQFF. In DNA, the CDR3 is TGTGCCAGCAGCTTAGTGGCGGGAGGGCCCTACAATGAGCAGTTCTTC.

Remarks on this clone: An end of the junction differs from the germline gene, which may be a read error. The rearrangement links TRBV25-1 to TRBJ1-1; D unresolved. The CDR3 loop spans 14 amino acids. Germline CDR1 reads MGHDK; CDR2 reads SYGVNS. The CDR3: CASSEPRANPEAFF. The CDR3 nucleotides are TGTGCCAGCAGTGAACCCAGAGCGAACCCTGAAGCTTTCTTT.

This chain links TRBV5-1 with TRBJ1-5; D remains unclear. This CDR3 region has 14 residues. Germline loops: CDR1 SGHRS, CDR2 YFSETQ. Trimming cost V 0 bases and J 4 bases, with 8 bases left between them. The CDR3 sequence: CASSLAGGNQPQHF. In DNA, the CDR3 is TGCGCCAGCAGCTTGGCGGGAGGGAATCAGCCCCAGCATTTT.

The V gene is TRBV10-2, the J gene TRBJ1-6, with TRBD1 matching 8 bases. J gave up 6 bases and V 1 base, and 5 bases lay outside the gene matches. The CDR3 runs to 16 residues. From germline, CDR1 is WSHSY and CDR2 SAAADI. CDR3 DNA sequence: TGCGCCAGCAGTGAGTTCCAGGGACAGGCTAATTCACCCCTCCACTTT. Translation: CASSEFQGQANSPLHF.

Here the CDR3 reads CASHLTGGGYEQYF. As DNA, the CDR3 is TGTGCCAGCCACCTGACGGGAGGAGGGTACGAGCAGTACTTC. This sequence joins TRBV28 and TRBJ2-7, with TRBD2 matching over 7 bases. This CDR3 has 14 residues. Unmatched junction bases numbered 11, after V lost 8 bases and J lost 4 bases. CDR1 and CDR2 from the germline V gene are MDHEN and SYDVKM.

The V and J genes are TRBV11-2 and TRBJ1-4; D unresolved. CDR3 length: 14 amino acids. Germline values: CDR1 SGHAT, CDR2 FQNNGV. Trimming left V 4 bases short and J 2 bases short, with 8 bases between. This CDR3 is CASSSVSTNEKLFF. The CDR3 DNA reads TGTGCCAGCAGCTCCGTTTCGACTAATGAAAAACTGTTTTTT.

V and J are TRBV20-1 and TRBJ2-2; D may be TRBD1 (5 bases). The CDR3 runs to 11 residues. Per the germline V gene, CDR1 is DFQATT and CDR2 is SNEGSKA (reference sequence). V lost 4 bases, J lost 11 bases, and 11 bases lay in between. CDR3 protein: CSATPGLELFF. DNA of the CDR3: TGCAGTGCTACCCCAGGGTTAGAGCTGTTTTTT.

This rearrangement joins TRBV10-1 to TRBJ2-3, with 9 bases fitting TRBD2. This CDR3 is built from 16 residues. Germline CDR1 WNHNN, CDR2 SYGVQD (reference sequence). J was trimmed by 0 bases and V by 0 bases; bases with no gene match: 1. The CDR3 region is CASSESSGSSTDTQYF. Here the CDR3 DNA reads TGCGCCAGCAGTGAGTCTAGCGGGAGCAGCACAGATACGCAGTATTTT.

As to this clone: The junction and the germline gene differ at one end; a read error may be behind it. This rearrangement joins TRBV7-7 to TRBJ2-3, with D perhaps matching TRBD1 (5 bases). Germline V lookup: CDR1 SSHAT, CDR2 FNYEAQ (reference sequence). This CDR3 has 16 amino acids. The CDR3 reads CASSLIQVDFGDTQYF. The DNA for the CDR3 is TGTGCTAGCAGCTTAATACAGGTGGATTTTGGCGATACGCAGTATTTT. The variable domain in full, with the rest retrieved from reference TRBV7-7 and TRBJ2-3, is GAGVSQSPRYKVTKRGQDVTLRCDPISSHATLYWYQQALGQGPEFLTYFNYEAQPDKSGLPSDRFSAERPEGSISTLTIQRTEQRDSAMYRCASSLIQVDFGDTQYFGPGTRLTVL.

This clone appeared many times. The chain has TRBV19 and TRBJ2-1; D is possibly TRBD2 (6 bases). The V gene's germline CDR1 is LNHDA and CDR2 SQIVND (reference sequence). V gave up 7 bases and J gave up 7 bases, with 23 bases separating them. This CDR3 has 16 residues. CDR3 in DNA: TGTGCCAGTAAGAAAGTCGGAGGGCCGTCGACGAATGAGCAGTTCTTC. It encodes CASKKVGGPSTNEQFF.

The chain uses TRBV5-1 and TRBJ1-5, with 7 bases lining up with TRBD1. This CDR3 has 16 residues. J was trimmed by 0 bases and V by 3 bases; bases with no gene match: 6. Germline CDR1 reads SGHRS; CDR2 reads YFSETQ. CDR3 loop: CASSSGTVHSNQPQHF. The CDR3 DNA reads TGCGCCAGCAGCTCAGGGACAGTACATAGCAATCAGCCCCAGCATTTT.

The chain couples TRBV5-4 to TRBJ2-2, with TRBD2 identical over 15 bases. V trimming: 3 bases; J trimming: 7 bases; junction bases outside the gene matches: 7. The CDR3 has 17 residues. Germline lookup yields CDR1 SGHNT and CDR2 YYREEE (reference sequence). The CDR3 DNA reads TGTGCCAGCAGCTCCGGACTAGCGGGAGGGCCGGGCGGGGAGCTGTTTTTT. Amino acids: CASSSGLAGGPGGELFF.

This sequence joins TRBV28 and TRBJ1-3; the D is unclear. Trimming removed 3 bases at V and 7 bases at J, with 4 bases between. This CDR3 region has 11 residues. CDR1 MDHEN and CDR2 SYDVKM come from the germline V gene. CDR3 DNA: TGTGCCAGCAGTTTGGCCAACACCATATATTTT. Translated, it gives CASSLANTIYF.

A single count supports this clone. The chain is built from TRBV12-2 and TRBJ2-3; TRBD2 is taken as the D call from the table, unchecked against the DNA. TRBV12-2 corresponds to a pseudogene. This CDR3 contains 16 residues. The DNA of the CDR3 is TGTGCAAGTCGCTTAGCCGGTCATCGTGAGATGGATACGCAGTATTTT. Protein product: CASRLAGHREMDTQYF.

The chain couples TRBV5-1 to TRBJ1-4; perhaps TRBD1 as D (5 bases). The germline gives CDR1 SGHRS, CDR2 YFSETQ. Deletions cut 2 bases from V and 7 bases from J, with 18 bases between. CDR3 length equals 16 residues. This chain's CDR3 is CASSFEQLRGGEKLFF. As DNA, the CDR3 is TGCGCCAGCAGCTTTGAACAGCTTCGCGGGGGTGAAAAACTGTTTTTT.